The T cell receptor (beta chain) described here comes from a study of vaccination effects on CD4 cells after COVID-19. About the study: Participants each got two BNT162b2 or mRNA-1273 vaccine doses.

The repertoire was sequenced with immunoSEQ multiplex PCR; TCRdb's copy has only in-frame clones and lacks some. The top ten hold 2% to 3% of the sample, which has about 54,000 clones, over 80% seen once. Prior to sequencing, the ViraFEST assay stimulated PBMC with viral peptide pools, which expanded the antigen-specific CD4+ T cells. After roughly 10 days in culture, the CD4+ T cells were isolated. The study found no prior SARS-CoV-2 infection in the vaccine recipients, who tested negative for nucleocapsid antibodies. For this clone: Its specificity is not known.

This TCR came from a human donor who received a COVID-19 vaccine. Sequencing was performed on CD4+ T cells from PBMCs cultured with HCoV-229E spike peptides, taken before COVID-19 vaccination.

The CDR3 loop reads CASRISGVGPYEQYV. The CDR3, as DNA: TGTGCCAGCCGAATAAGCGGGGTAGGCCCCTACGAGCAGTACGTC. The chain recombines TRBV27 with TRBJ2-7; the match to TRBD2 covers 7 bases. V lost 8 bases, J lost 2 bases, and 12 bases stayed unmatched. The CDR3 is 15 amino acids. Germline V CDR1 and CDR2: MNHEY, SMNVEV (reference sequence).